These T cell receptor beta chains were read from a single sample in a study of Graves' ophthalmopathy and Graves' hyperthyroidism. TCRdb fed the multiplex PCR reads into MiXCR, producing one record per CDR3 protein. The data contain 450,000 to 600,000 distinct CDR3 sequences, about 35% of them singletons. Sequenced material: peripheral blood or thyroid tissue (not recorded which). Every receptor here comes from an adult man with Graves' hyperthyroidism. The conserved cysteine and the conserved F or W are not part of the CDR3 here.

J	V	length	CDR3
TRBJ1-1	TRBV4-1	11	ASSQETVTEAF
TRBJ1-5	TRBV19	13	ASSIGQNSNQPQH
TRBJ1-5	TRBV2	12	ASSDGGEDQPQH
TRBJ2-7	TRBV15	14	ATSRDLGGTLYEQY
-	TRBV20-1	13	SARDLWGESNEQF
-	TRBV7-9	11	ASSLVGAGEQF
TRBJ2-5	TRBV6-1	13	ASSELAGYQETQY
TRBJ2-5	TRBV28	12	ASNRQGIQETQY
TRBJ1-4	TRBV20-1	14	SASRTSGGGNEKLF
TRBJ1-1	TRBV15	12	ATSNRLVDTEAF
TRBJ1-6	TRBV12-3/TRBV12-4	11	ASSVTGTSPLH
TRBJ1-5	TRBV6-1	14	ASSEEVSGGVQPQH
TRBJ1-1	TRBV4-1	13	ASSAYRGANTEAF
TRBJ2-7	TRBV11-2	13	AWSVLGTGTYVQY
TRBJ2-3	TRBV2	8	ASSVDTQY
TRBJ2-5	TRBV10-3	16	AISEWTPAGTRRETQY
TRBJ2-5	TRBV6-6	10	ASSGDQETQH
TRBJ1-6	TRBV6-5	13	ASSSQGAGNSPLH
TRBJ2-7	TRBV7-9	10	ATESGYDEQY
TRBJ2-5	TRBV25-1	12	ASVPGRGQETQY
TRBJ2-3	TRBV2	13	ASSLGLLGADTQY
TRBJ2-7	TRBV11-2	15	ASSLGTGTVSPYEQY
TRBJ2-7	TRBV11-3	13	ASSLRASPDYEQY
TRBJ1-3	TRBV2	14	ASSGAKTHSGNTIY
TRBJ2-5	TRBV7-9	15	ASSSNYDRARKETQY
TRBJ1-5	TRBV7-6	16	ASSLGRGKGDMNQPQH
TRBJ2-2	TRBV10-3	11	AIRGGSTGELF
TRBJ1-2	TRBV12-3/TRBV12-4	13	ASSAAGQGLYGYT
TRBJ2-7	TRBV20-1	11	SARTQGTGEQY
TRBJ2-7	TRBV7-9	16	ASSYSRQRVKTYYEQY
TRBJ1-4	TRBV7-2	13	ASSSRGGTTEKLF
TRBJ2-2	TRBV5-1	14	ASSWNTGGGPGELF
TRBJ1-1	TRBV6-5	14	ASRGTETGGDTEAF
TRBJ2-7	TRBV10-3	11	ASKPSGDYEQY
TRBJ2-5	TRBV2	12	ASSTPTGARTQY
TRBJ1-6	TRBV20-1	11	SARDKGPTALH
TRBJ1-1	TRBV29-1	10	SVDKGHTEAF
TRBJ1-1	TRBV5-8	11	ASSMWVQGRAF
TRBJ1-1	TRBV5-8	14	ASSDDPGQLNTEAF
TRBJ2-7	TRBV5-1	14	ASSLPTGYISYEQY
TRBJ2-7	TRBV24-1	15	ATGPLTRTVPSYEQY
TRBJ2-5	TRBV2	14	ASSGSAATNQETQY
TRBJ1-2	TRBV6-5	9	ASRQGAGYT
TRBJ2-7	TRBV14	12	ASSQDLSTPEQY
TRBJ1-6	TRBV4-1	13	ASSQEDRGNSPLH
TRBJ1-4	TRBV20-1	12	SATKQGYNEKLF
TRBJ1-2	TRBV5-1	12	ASSFGQADYGYT
TRBJ2-2	TRBV7-2	10	ASSPRGGELF
TRBJ2-5	TRBV5-1	16	ASSLGFPGSVSTETQY
TRBJ2-2	TRBV5-1	15	ASSLEGSSRATGELF
TRBJ2-7	TRBV7-8	11	ASSLAGLDEQY
TRBJ1-5	TRBV5-1	11	ASSLEGQGAQH
TRBJ1-4	TRBV14	12	ASNQDISDEKLF
TRBJ2-2	TRBV19	12	ASSAYQNTGELF
TRBJ2-3	TRBV12-5	11	ASGLIGTDTQY
TRBJ2-7	TRBV11-1	12	ASSLARTVSEQY
TRBJ2-7	TRBV3-1	10	ASSQVGRTLV
TRBJ1-5	TRBV7-3	21	ASSLRSVGTGGGPTDSNQPQH
TRBJ1-1	TRBV19	13	ASSLGSTGAPEAF